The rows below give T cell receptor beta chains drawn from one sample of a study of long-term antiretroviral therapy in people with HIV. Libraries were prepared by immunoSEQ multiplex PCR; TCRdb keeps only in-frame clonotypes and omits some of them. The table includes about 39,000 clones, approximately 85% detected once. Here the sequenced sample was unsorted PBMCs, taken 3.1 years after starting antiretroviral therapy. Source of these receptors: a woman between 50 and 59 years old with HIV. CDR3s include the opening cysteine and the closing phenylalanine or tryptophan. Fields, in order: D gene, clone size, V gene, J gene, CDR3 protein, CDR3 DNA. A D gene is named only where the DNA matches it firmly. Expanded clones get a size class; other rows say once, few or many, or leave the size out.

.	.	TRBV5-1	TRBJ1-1	CASSRDFLEVAFF	TGCGCCAGCAGTCGGGACTTCCTAGAGGTAGCTTTCTTT
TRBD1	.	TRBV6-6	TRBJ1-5	CASSYSGQGADPLHF	TGTGCCAGCAGTTATTCCGGACAGGGGGCCGACCCGTTGCATTTT
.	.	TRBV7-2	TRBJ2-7	CASSLARDYEQYF	TGTGCCAGCAGCTTAGCCAGAGACTACGAGCAGTACTTC
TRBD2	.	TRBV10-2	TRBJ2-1	CASSSTSGGVYNEQFF	TGCGCCAGCAGTTCTACTAGCGGGGGGGTGTACAATGAGCAGTTCTTC
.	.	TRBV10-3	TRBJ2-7	CAISDSRYEQYF	TGTGCCATCAGTGATTCTAGATACGAGCAGTACTTC
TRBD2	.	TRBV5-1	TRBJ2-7	CASRSGGSYEQYF	TGCGCCAGCAGGTCGGGGGGCTCCTACGAGCAGTACTTC
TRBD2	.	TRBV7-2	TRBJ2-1	CASSPGLAGNSYNEQFF	TGTGCCAGCAGCCCAGGACTAGCGGGGAACTCCTACAATGAGCAGTTCTTC
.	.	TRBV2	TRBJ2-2	CASSQGRTGELFF	TGTGCCAGCAGTCAAGGGCGGACCGGGGAGCTGTTTTTT
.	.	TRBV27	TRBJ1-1	CASTGYTEAFF	TGTGCCAGCACGGGGTACACTGAAGCTTTCTTT
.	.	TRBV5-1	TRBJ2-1	CASSLGGEGEQFF	TGCGCCAGCAGCTTGGGAGGGGAAGGTGAGCAGTTCTTC
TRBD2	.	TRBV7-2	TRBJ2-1	CASSLVGAGGTVEQFF	TGTGCCAGCAGCTTAGTTGGAGCGGGGGGGACGGTTGAGCAGTTCTTC
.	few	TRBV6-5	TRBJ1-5	CASSPRGRDQPQHF	TGTGCCAGCAGTCCCAGGGGAAGGGACCAGCCCCAGCATTTT
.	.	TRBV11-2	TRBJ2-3	CASSLDRVYTQYF	TGTGCCAGCAGCTTAGACAGGGTTTATACGCAGTATTTT
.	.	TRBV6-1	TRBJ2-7	CASRPNPYEQYF	TGTGCCAGCAGGCCAAACCCCTACGAGCAGTACTTC
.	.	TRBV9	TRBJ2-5	CASSVGVGGPETQYF	TGTGCCAGCAGCGTAGGAGTGGGGGGGCCTGAGACCCAGTACTTC
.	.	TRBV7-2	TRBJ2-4	CASSTRAKNIQYF	TGTGCCAGCAGCACCCGCGCCAAAAACATTCAGTACTTC
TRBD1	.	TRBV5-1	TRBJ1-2	CASSLVGDSFYGYTF	TGCGCCAGCAGCTTGGTGGGGGACAGTTTCTATGGCTACACCTTC
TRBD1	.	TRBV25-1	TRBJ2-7	CASSEKQGRPYEQYF	TGTGCCAGCAGTGAGAAACAGGGGCGACCCTACGAGCAGTACTTC
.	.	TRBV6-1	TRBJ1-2	CASLLGIRTNYGYTF	TGTGCCAGCCTTCTGGGGATTAGGACTAACTATGGCTACACCTTC
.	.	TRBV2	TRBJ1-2	CASSEARNLGYTF	TGTGCCAGCAGTGAAGCGAGGAACCTGGGCTACACCTTC
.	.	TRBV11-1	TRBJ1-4	CASSFSGREKLFF	TGTGCCAGCAGCTTCTCGGGTAGAGAAAAACTGTTTTTT
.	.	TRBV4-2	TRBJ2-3	CASSQESVPSTDTQYF	TGTGCCAGCAGCCAAGAATCGGTTCCCAGCACAGATACGCAGTATTTT
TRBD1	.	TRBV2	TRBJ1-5	CASSAQGGDQPQHF	TGTGCCAGCAGTGCACAGGGGGGAGATCAGCCCCAGCATTTT
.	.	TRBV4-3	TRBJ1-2	CASSQFLANYGYTF	TGCGCCAGCAGCCAATTCTTAGCTAACTATGGCTACACCTTC
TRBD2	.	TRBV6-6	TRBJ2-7	CASSLSGDSYEQYF	TGTGCCAGCAGCCTTAGCGGGGACTCCTACGAGCAGTACTTC
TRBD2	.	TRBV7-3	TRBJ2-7	CASSLSAGGGPYEQYF	TGTGCCAGCAGCTTAAGTGCGGGGGGGGGCCCCTACGAGCAGTACTTC
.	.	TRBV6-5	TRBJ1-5	CASSPPGGNQPQHF	TGTGCCAGCAGCCCCCCGGGGGGTAATCAGCCCCAGCATTTT
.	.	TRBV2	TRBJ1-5	CASSGFPGAGAISNQPQHF	TGTGCCAGCAGTGGGTTCCCAGGGGCAGGGGCGATTAGCAATCAGCCCCAGCATTTT
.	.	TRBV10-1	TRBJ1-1	CASSPRIETAEAFF	TGCGCCAGCAGTCCGCGGATAGAGACCGCTGAAGCTTTCTTT
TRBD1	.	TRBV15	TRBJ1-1	CATIPTGGRAEAFF	TGTGCCACCATCCCAACAGGGGGGAGAGCTGAAGCTTTCTTT
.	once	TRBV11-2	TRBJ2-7	CASSFIEGPYEQYF	TGTGCCAGCAGCTTTATTGAGGGCCCCTACGAGCAGTACTTC
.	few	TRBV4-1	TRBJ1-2	CASSQGGGSYGYTF	TGCGCCAGCAGCCAAGGCGGGGGAAGCTATGGCTACACCTTC
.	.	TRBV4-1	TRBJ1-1	CASSYDIQGQAFF	TGCGCCAGCAGCTACGATATCCAGGGACAAGCTTTCTTT
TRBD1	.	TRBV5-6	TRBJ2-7	CASSHLTDRGQGEQYF	TGTGCCAGCAGCCACCTGACTGACAGGGGGCAAGGCGAGCAGTACTTC
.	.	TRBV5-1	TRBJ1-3	CASSLGDIGNTIYF	TGCGCCAGCAGCTTGGGGGACATCGGAAACACCATATATTTT
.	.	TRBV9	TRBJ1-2	CASSDNRAGYGYTF	TGTGCCAGCAGCGATAACCGGGCAGGGTATGGCTACACCTTC
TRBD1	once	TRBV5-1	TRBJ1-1	CASSLDRGNGNTEAFF	TGCGCCAGCAGCTTAGACAGGGGTAACGGGAACACTGAAGCTTTCTTT
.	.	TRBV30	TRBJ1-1	CAWSATGTLNTEAFF	TGTGCCTGGAGCGCAACCGGGACACTGAACACTGAAGCTTTCTTT
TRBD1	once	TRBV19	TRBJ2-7	CASSLLAGTASYEQYF	TGTGCCAGTAGCCTCTTGGCCGGGACAGCGAGCTACGAGCAGTACTTC
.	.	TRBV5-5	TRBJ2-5	CASSLEAGLETQYF	TGTGCCAGCAGCTTGGAGGCAGGGCTTGAGACCCAGTACTTC
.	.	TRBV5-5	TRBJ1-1	CASSKGTLNTEAFF	TGTGCCAGCAGCAAAGGGACCTTAAACACTGAAGCTTTCTTT
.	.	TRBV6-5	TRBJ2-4	CASSTDKNIQYF	TGTGCCAGCAGTACCGACAAAAACATTCAGTACTTC
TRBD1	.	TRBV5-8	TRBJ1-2	CASSLDGQGISYGYTF	TGTGCCAGCAGCTTGGACGGACAGGGGATCTCCTATGGCTACACCTTC
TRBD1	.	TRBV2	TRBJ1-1	CASKGAFTMNTEAFF	TGTGCCAGCAAGGGGGCTTTTACCATGAACACTGAAGCTTTCTTT
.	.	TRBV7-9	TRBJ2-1	CASSLRTGSFANEQFF	TGTGCCAGCAGCTTAAGAACAGGGAGTTTTGCCAATGAGCAGTTCTTC
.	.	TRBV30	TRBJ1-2	CAWSVGRFYGYTF	TGTGCCTGGAGTGTAGGCAGGTTCTATGGCTACACCTTC
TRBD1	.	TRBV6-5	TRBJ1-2	CASRDGTGDGYGYTF	TGTGCCAGCAGAGACGGGACAGGGGACGGCTATGGCTACACCTTC
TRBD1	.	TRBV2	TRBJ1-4	CASLSGTDSISNEKLFF	TGTGCCAGCCTCTCCGGGACAGATTCTATCTCTAATGAAAAACTGTTTTTT
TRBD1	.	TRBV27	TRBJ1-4	CASSQTGEKLFF	TGTGCCAGCAGTCAGACAGGGGAAAAACTGTTTTTT
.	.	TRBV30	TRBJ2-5	CAWSVQQETQYF	TGTGCCTGGAGTGTACAGCAAGAGACCCAGTACTTC
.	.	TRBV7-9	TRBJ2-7	CASSLGSGPLYEQYF	TGTGCCAGCAGCTTAGGATCGGGACCTCTCTACGAGCAGTACTTC
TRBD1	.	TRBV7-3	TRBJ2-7	CASSQQTGPYEQYF	TGTGCCAGCAGCCAACAGACAGGGCCCTACGAGCAGTACTTC
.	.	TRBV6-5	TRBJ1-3	CASRSTGNTIYF	TGTGCCAGCAGAAGTACTGGAAACACCATATATTTT